A selection of T cell receptor beta chains follows, all from one sample in a study of blood T cell repertoires in COVID-19. Produced via immunoSEQ multiplex PCR; TCRdb's table is partial and in-frame only. In the table there are under 95,000 clones, roughly 85% of which are singletons. The sequencing sample was made of peripheral blood. The receptors derive from a man over 45 with COVID-19, enrolled during active disease. The CDR3 runs from the conserved cysteine through the conserved F or W. A D gene is named only where the DNA matches it firmly. Rows may omit the clone size; those that give it use once, few, many or a size class.

j_gene: TRBJ2-7
d_gene: -
v_gene: TRBV9
abundance: -
CDR3nt: TGTGCCAGCAGCGTAGGACAGACTCAGGCCTACGAGCAGTACTTC
CDR3aa: CASSVGQTQAYEQYF

j_gene: TRBJ2-2
d_gene: -
v_gene: TRBV30
abundance: -
CDR3nt: TGTGCCTGGAGCGGGAGTCAGACCGGGGAGCTGTTTTTT
CDR3aa: CAWSGSQTGELFF

j_gene: TRBJ2-5
d_gene: -
v_gene: TRBV19
abundance: -
CDR3nt: TGTGCCAGTAGTATGGCTAGCCAAGAGACCCAGTACTTC
CDR3aa: CASSMASQETQYF

j_gene: TRBJ2-7
d_gene: -
v_gene: TRBV5-4
abundance: -
CDR3nt: TGTGCCAGCAGCTTGGGTCGCGGGGACTTGAGCTCCTACGAGCAGTACTTC
CDR3aa: CASSLGRGDLSSYEQYF

j_gene: TRBJ1-1
d_gene: -
v_gene: TRBV9
abundance: -
CDR3nt: TGTGCCAGCAGCGTAGGGGGGCCGAACACTGAAGCTTTCTTT
CDR3aa: CASSVGGPNTEAFF

j_gene: TRBJ2-3
d_gene: TRBD2
v_gene: TRBV5-1
abundance: -
CDR3nt: TGCGCCAGCACCTACCAGGGGACTAGCGCGTCCACAGATACGCAGTATTTT
CDR3aa: CASTYQGTSASTDTQYF

j_gene: TRBJ1-1
d_gene: TRBD1
v_gene: TRBV7-2
abundance: once
CDR3nt: TGTGCCAGCAGCGTAGTAGGGGGCGCCGCTGAAGCTTTCTTT
CDR3aa: CASSVVGGAAEAFF

j_gene: TRBJ1-5
d_gene: -
v_gene: TRBV5-1
abundance: -
CDR3nt: TGCGCCAGCAGCTTGACAGGGAGCGAGAATCAGCCCCAGCATTTT
CDR3aa: CASSLTGSENQPQHF

j_gene: TRBJ2-1
d_gene: TRBD2
v_gene: TRBV2
abundance: -
CDR3nt: TGTGCCAGCAGTTCCATTCCGGGACTAGCGACTAGCAATGAGCAGTTCTTC
CDR3aa: CASSSIPGLATSNEQFF

j_gene: TRBJ2-5
d_gene: -
v_gene: TRBV7-9
abundance: -
CDR3nt: TGTGCCAGCAGCTTAGTACAGGGCGTAAAGGAGACCCAGTACTTC
CDR3aa: CASSLVQGVKETQYF

j_gene: TRBJ2-7
d_gene: TRBD2
v_gene: TRBV14
abundance: -
CDR3nt: TGTGCCAGCAGCCCTAGACTAGCGGGAAATTACGAGCAGTACTTC
CDR3aa: CASSPRLAGNYEQYF

j_gene: TRBJ1-2
d_gene: -
v_gene: TRBV5-8
abundance: -
CDR3nt: TGTGCCAGCAGCTTGCCGTCGGGAACTGGCTACACCTTC
CDR3aa: CASSLPSGTGYTF

j_gene: TRBJ2-6
d_gene: -
v_gene: TRBV5-1
abundance: -
CDR3nt: TGCGCCAGCAGCTTGGCCGGGACACCGTCTGGGGCCAACGTCCTGACTTTC
CDR3aa: CASSLAGTPSGANVLTF

j_gene: TRBJ2-7
d_gene: TRBD1
v_gene: TRBV6-5
abundance: -
CDR3nt: TGTGCCAGCAGTTTACAGGGGGCCCACGAGCAGTACTTC
CDR3aa: CASSLQGAHEQYF

j_gene: TRBJ2-2
d_gene: TRBD2
v_gene: TRBV6-5
abundance: -
CDR3nt: TGTGCCAGCTCACGGCAAGCGGGAGACACCGGGGAGCTGTTTTTT
CDR3aa: CASSRQAGDTGELFF

j_gene: TRBJ2-1
d_gene: -
v_gene: TRBV4-2
abundance: -
CDR3nt: TGTGCCAGCAGCCAGGCCCTAGTGGGGACATACTACAATGAGCAGTTCTTC
CDR3aa: CASSQALVGTYYNEQFF

j_gene: TRBJ2-5
d_gene: -
v_gene: TRBV5-1
abundance: -
CDR3nt: TGCGCCAGCTCCAATAGTGACAGAGATAAGCAAGAGACCCAGTACTTC
CDR3aa: CASSNSDRDKQETQYF

j_gene: TRBJ1-5
d_gene: -
v_gene: TRBV3-1/TRBV3-2
abundance: -
CDR3nt: TGTGCCAGCAGCCAAGATCTAAATCAGCCCCAGCATTTT
CDR3aa: CASSQDLNQPQHF

j_gene: TRBJ1-6
d_gene: -
v_gene: TRBV6-1
abundance: -
CDR3nt: TGTGCCAGCTTTAAGGCAGGGGCAGATTCACCCCTCCACTTT
CDR3aa: CASFKAGADSPLHF

j_gene: TRBJ1-1
d_gene: -
v_gene: TRBV7-3
abundance: -
CDR3nt: TGTGCCAGCAGCGAACAGGGAGATAACACTGAAGCTTTCTTT
CDR3aa: CASSEQGDNTEAFF